This T cell receptor (beta chain) emerged from a study of cytomegalovirus exposure and HLA in healthy donors. It was with 60 Vbeta and 13 Jbeta primers that the PCR ran. Authors' data handling: Unique TCR beta chains totaled 80 million to 100 million in a later count, with roughly 11 million of them shared. Clones were sequenced by immunoSEQ multiplex PCR, and TCRdb holds only the in-frame ones, with some missing. That table furnishes V, J and clone size, whereas the DNA furnished D and trimming. The table records over 150,000 clones, more than 65% of them present only once. The TCR was taken from a girl aged 2 to 9 in good health and CMV-seropositive. Sequenced sample: PBMCs.

The CDR3: CASSWTSGSPKWICVQFF. The CDR3 DNA is TGCGCCAGCAGCTGGACTAGCGGGAGCCCAAAATGGATCTGCGTGCAGTTCTTC. J is TRBJ2-1 and V is TRBV5-1, with 13 bases fitting TRBD2. CDR1 is SGHRS and CDR2 is YFSETQ in the germline V gene. The trim removed 3 bases at V and 12 bases at J, leaving 18 bases unmatched. The CDR3 has 18 residues.